Each of the 10 T cell receptor beta chains below was sequenced from the same sample in a study of T cell responses to AZD1222 COVID-19 vaccine. The assay was immunoSEQ multiplex PCR, and TCRdb's table has in-frame clones only and misses some. The sample shows around 150,000 clones, almost 90% of them seen only once. Sequencing was performed on peripheral blood, taken on day 0 of AZD1222 vaccination. The receptors come from an adult in good health.

This clone appeared once. The chain recombines TRBV7-2 with TRBJ2-7; D is unresolved. CDR3 length equals 13 residues. The V and J ends lost 4 bases and 2 bases respectively, with 9 bases between them. CDR1 and CDR2 (germline): SGHTA, FQGNSA. Here the CDR3 reads CASSSGSTYEQYF. The CDR3 bases are TGTGCCAGCAGCTCGGGCAGTACCTACGAGCAGTACTTC.

The chain is built from TRBV6-6 and TRBJ1-2; 12 bases are a match to TRBD1. The ends lost 7 bases at V and 2 bases at J; junction bases unmatched: 5. CDR1 is MNHNY, CDR2 SVGAGI, per germline (reference sequence). This CDR3 is 15 amino acids long. CDR3 DNA: TGTGCCAGCACCTTGGGACAGGGGGCCAACTATGGCTACACCTTC. It encodes CASTLGQGANYGYTF.

The chain carries TRBV4-3 and TRBJ2-4, with TRBD2 as a possible D gene (6 bases). The ends were cut back, 0 bases at V and 3 bases at J, with 12 bases in the middle. This CDR3 has 16 residues. Germline loops: CDR1 LGHNA, CDR2 YSLEER. The CDR3: CASSQDASDGKNIQYF. CDR3 nucleotides: TGCGCCAGCAGCCAAGATGCTAGCGATGGCAAAAACATTCAGTACTTC.

The V gene is TRBV12-5, the J gene TRBJ2-1; 8 bases align to TRBD2. With V trimmed by 1 base and J by 8 bases, 1 base remained unmatched. CDR1 is LGHNT, CDR2 FRNRAP, per germline. The CDR3 runs to 13 residues. The CDR3 DNA sequence: TGTGCTAGTGGTTTGGGCGGGGGGTATGAGCAGTTCTTC. Amino acid sequence: CASGLGGGYEQFF. Variable domain in full (rest from reference TRBV12-5 and TRBJ2-1): DARVTQTPRHKVTEMGQEVTMRCQPILGHNTVFWYRQTMMQGLELLAYFRNRAPLDDSGMPKDRFSAEMPDATLATLKIQPSEPRDSAVYFCASGLGGGYEQFFGPGTRLTVL.

CDR3 coding DNA: TGTGCCAGCTCTCCGGGACAGGGGAGGCATGGCTACACCTTC. Its translation is CASSPGQGRHGYTF. The rearrangement joins TRBV28 to TRBJ1-2; TRBD1 agrees at 10 bases. The CDR3 sequence is 14 residues long. V trimming: 8 bases; J trimming: 6 bases; junction bases outside the gene matches: 9. Germline V lookup: CDR1 MDHEN, CDR2 SYDVKM.

V usage is TRBV5-4 and J usage is TRBJ2-3; no clear D. Germline CDR1 SGHNT, CDR2 YYREEE (reference sequence). V gave up 0 bases and J gave up 5 bases, with 13 bases separating them. The CDR3 is made up of 15 amino acids. The CDR3 DNA sequence: TGTGCCAGCAGCTTGGCCGGGTTAGTAGGAGATACGCAGTATTTT. It codes for CASSLAGLVGDTQYF.

CDR3 DNA: TGTGCCAGTAGTGACAGGGGATATAGCAATCAGCCCCAGCATTTT. Protein: CASSDRGYSNQPQHF. The rearrangement uses TRBV19 and TRBJ1-5; TRBD1 matches at 8 bases. This CDR3 has 15 residues. J lost 0 bases, V lost 5 bases, and 3 bases had no gene match. Germline CDR1 is LNHDA and CDR2 is SQIVND (reference sequence).

The chain employs TRBV28 and TRBJ2-7, with D unclear. This CDR3 has 14 residues. CDR1 is MDHEN, CDR2 SYDVKM, per germline. V lost 6 bases and J 3 bases, leaving 15 bases between the germline ends. CDR3: CASSISDGSYEQYF. As DNA, the CDR3 is TGTGCCAGCAGCATTTCCGACGGCAGCTACGAGCAGTACTTC.

V gene TRBV28 combines with J gene TRBJ2-5, with D possibly matching TRBD2 (6 bases). Per the germline V gene, CDR1 is MDHEN and CDR2 is SYDVKM. The CDR3 covers 15 residues. V was clipped by 5 bases and J by 5 bases, with 18 bases between them. CDR3 in DNA: TGTGCCAGCAGTCTCCCGGGAGCAGGTATGGAGACCCAGTACTTC. It yields the protein CASSLPGAGMETQYF.

The chain employs TRBV5-1 and TRBJ2-7, with D tentatively TRBD2 (6 bases). V was shortened by 2 bases and J by 3 bases, with 18 bases between the two germline ends. This CDR3 region has 16 residues. Germline V CDR1 and CDR2: SGHRS, YFSETQ. The chain's CDR3 is CASSFTTGLSNYEQYF. The CDR3 DNA follows: TGCGCCAGCAGCTTTACGACGGGACTCTCAAACTACGAGCAGTACTTC.